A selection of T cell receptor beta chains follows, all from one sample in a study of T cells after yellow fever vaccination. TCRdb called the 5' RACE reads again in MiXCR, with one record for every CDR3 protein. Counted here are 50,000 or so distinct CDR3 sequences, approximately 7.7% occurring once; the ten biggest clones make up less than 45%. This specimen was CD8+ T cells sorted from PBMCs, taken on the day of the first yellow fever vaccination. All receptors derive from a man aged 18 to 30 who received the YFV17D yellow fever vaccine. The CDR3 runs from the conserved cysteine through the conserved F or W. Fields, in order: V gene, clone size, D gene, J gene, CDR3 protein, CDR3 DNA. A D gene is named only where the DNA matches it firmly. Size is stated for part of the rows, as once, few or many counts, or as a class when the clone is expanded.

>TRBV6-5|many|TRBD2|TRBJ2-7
CASSSPGGGSYEQYF
TGTGCCAGCAGTTCACCCGGGGGAGGGTCCTACGAGCAGTACTTC
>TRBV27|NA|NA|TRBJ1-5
CASSPIQGWSNQPQHF
TGTGCCAGCAGTCCGATACAGGGTTGGAGCAATCAGCCCCAGCATTTT
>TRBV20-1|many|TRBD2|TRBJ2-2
CSAVPDSSGGTGELFF
TGCAGTGCAGTCCCTGATTCCAGCGGGGGGACCGGGGAGCTGTTTTTT
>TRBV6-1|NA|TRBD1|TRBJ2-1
CASSEGQGFGKFF
TGTGCCAGCAGTGAAGGACAGGGGTTTGGAAAGTTCTTC
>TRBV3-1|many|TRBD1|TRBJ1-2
CASSQVTGDPARYGYTF
TGTGCCAGCAGCCAAGTCACAGGGGACCCGGCGAGATATGGCTACACCTTC
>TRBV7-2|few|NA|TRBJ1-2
CASSFVNRAVYGYTF
TGTGCCAGCAGCTTTGTTAACAGGGCGGTCTATGGCTACACCTTC
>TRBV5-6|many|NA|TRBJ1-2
CASSLVAGKGYTF
TGTGCCAGCAGCTTGGTGGCGGGAAAGGGCTACACCTTC
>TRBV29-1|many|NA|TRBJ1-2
CSVGPGQENYGYTF
TGCAGCGTTGGGCCGGGACAAGAAAACTATGGCTACACCTTC
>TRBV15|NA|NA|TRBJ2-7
CATSRDSVAGHEQYF
TGTGCCACCAGCAGAGATTCGGTAGCAGGCCACGAGCAGTACTTC
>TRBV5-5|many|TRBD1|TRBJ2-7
CASSLSTGGGEQYF
TGTGCCAGCAGCTTGTCTACAGGGGGCGGGGAGCAGTACTTC
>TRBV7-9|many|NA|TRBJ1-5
CASSNRANQPQHF
TGTGCCAGCAGCAACAGGGCTAATCAGCCCCAGCATTTT
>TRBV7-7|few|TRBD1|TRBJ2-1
CASSSWGTGGDEQFF
TGTGCTAGCAGCTCTTGGGGGACAGGGGGCGATGAGCAGTTCTTC
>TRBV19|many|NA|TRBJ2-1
CASSILGPYNEQFF
TGTGCCAGTAGTATTCTGGGGCCCTACAATGAGCAGTTCTTC
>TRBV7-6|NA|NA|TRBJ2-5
CASSLALETQYF
TGTGCCAGCAGCTTAGCGCTGGAGACCCAGTACTTC
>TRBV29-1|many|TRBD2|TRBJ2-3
CSAQNSWGGFSTDTQYF
TGCAGCGCCCAGAATTCGTGGGGGGGGTTCAGCACAGATACGCAGTATTTT
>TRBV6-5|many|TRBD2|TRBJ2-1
CASSYGGGLSSYNEQFF
TGTGCCAGCAGTTACGGCGGGGGGCTAAGCTCCTACAATGAGCAGTTCTTC
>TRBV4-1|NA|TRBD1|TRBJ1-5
CASSQGRDRGRVGQPQHF
TGCGCCAGCAGCCAAGGCCGGGACAGGGGAAGGGTGGGACAGCCCCAGCATTTT
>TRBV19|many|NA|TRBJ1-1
CASSIPLNTEAFF
TGTGCCAGTAGTATCCCCCTGAACACTGAAGCTTTCTTT
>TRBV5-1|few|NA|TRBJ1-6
CASSLTWPINNSPLHF
TGCGCCAGCAGCTTAACATGGCCAATAAATAATTCACCCCTCCACTTT
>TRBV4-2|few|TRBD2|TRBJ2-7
CASSQEEAGGAYEQYF
TGTGCCAGCAGCCAAGAGGAGGCGGGGGGGGCCTACGAGCAGTACTTC
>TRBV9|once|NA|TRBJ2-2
CASSRGSGSGELFF
TGTGCCAGCAGCCGCGGGTCAGGGTCCGGGGAGCTGTTTTTT
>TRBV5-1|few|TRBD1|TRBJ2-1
CASGLRQGYEQFF
TGCGCCAGCGGCCTAAGACAGGGCTACGAGCAGTTCTTC
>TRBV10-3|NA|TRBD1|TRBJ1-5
CAISVGQGNQPQHF
TGTGCCATCAGTGTGGGACAGGGGAATCAGCCCCAGCATTTT
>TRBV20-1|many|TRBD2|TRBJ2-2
CSAKLAAHTGELFF
TGCAGTGCCAAACTAGCGGCACACACCGGGGAGCTGTTTTTT
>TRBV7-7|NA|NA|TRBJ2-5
CASSLELAGRETQYF
TGTGCCAGCAGCTTAGAGTTAGCTGGGCGAGAGACCCAGTACTTC
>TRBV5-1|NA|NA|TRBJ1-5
CASSLSPSNQPQHF
TGCGCCAGCAGCTTGAGTCCGAGCAATCAGCCCCAGCATTTT
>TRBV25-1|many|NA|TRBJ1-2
CASSEEIGYTF
TGTGCCAGCAGTGAAGAAATAGGCTACACCTTC
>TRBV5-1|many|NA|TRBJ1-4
CASSLKIREKLFF
TGCGCCAGCAGCCTCAAGATTCGGGAAAAACTGTTTTTT
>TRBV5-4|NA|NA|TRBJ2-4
CASSLLGEADIQYF
TGTGCCAGCAGCTTGCTGGGGGAGGCGGACATTCAGTACTTC
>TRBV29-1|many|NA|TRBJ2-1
CSVAGGVSSYNEQFF
TGCAGCGTGGCAGGGGGGGTGAGCTCCTACAATGAGCAGTTCTTC
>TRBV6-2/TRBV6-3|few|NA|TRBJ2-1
CASSYVAGYRYNEQFF
TGTGCCAGCAGTTACGTCGCCGGGTATAGGTACAATGAGCAGTTCTTC
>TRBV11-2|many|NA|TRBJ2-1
CASSTSGGGYNEQFF
TGTGCCAGCAGCACTTCGGGGGGCGGCTACAATGAGCAGTTCTTC
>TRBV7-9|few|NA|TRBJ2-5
CASSQPDGDQETQYF
TGTGCCAGCAGCCAACCGGACGGCGACCAAGAGACCCAGTACTTC
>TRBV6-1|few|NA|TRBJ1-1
CASSEWGNTEAFF
TGTGCCAGCAGTGAGTGGGGGAACACTGAAGCTTTCTTT
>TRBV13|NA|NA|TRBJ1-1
CASSLGIMGLPNTEAFF
TGTGCCAGCAGCTTAGGCATAATGGGGCTCCCGAACACTGAAGCTTTCTTT